This TCR beta chain derives from a study of PD-1 blockade in classical Hodgkin lymphoma. Brentuximab vedotin exposure varied among the patients, all of whom had relapsed after autologous stem cell transplantation. Sequencing used immunoSEQ multiplex PCR; TCRdb keeps in-frame clones, though not all of them. The table shows some 7,100 clones, with about 83% occurring only once. This CDR3 region has 14 residues. Per germline, CDR1 LNHNV and CDR2 YYDKDF (reference sequence). Trimming took off 0 bases at V and 0 bases at J, with 6 bases between the two ends. The material was peripheral blood mononuclear cells (PBMCs), obtained at baseline. The source is a human donor with classical Hodgkin lymphoma. This chain links TRBV15 with TRBJ2-7; no definite D call. CDR3 in amino acids: CATSRDRYSYEQYF. In DNA, the CDR3 is TGTGCCACCAGCAGAGATAGGTACTCCTACGAGCAGTACTTC.